Only one count was recorded for the clone carrying this T cell receptor (beta chain). The antigen is undetermined. The data are from a study of graft-versus-host responses after intestinal transplantation. Study in general: Anti-thymocyte globulin induction preceded roughly 3 years of tacrolimus and steroid maintenance in all recipients.

Here immunoSEQ multiplex PCR was the method, and the copy in TCRdb shows in-frame clones only, minus some. The data hold 90,000 to 95,000 clones, with roughly 93% observed a single time. Germline V CDR1 and CDR2: MNHEY, SMNVEV (reference sequence). The CDR3 length is 14 residues. Trimming took off 0 bases at V and 5 bases at J, with 8 bases between the two ends. Whole-study results and caveats: Early post-transplant HvG declines tracked with peak circulating GvH clone levels.

This clonotype was sampled from a human donor who received an intestinal transplant. The J gene is TRBJ1-5, the V gene TRBV27; a possible D gene is TRBD1 (5 bases). Specimen: unstimulated CD8+ T cells sorted from spleen or lymph node cells, collected before intestinal transplant. The DNA for the CDR3 is TGTGCCAGCAGTTTATCAGGGGAGGATCAGCCCCAGCATTTT. It translates to CASSLSGEDQPQHF.